This T cell receptor (beta chain) originates from a study of CD8+CD57+ T cells in acquired aplastic anemia. Study-wide context: CD4+ and CD8+ cells, once sorted, gave DNA averaging approximately 3 ug.

Profiling of TCR beta VDJ combinations and CDR3 sequences used genomic DNA as template. MiXCR, run by TCRdb on the reads, gives a single entry per CDR3 protein. The sample records about 81,000 distinct CDR3 sequences, about 45% being singletons. Findings and limits, study-wide: It was found that approximately 29 CD8+ CDR3 sequences were shared between patients and controls. Patients and healthy controls showed no significant CD8+ Simpson's diversity difference.

The germline V gene encodes CDR1 SEHNR and CDR2 FQNEAQ (reference sequence). This CDR3 is 11 amino acids long. The V gene lost 0 bases and the J gene lost 5 bases, with 2 bases spanning the gap. Concerning this clonotype: Its antigen is unknown.

The sequence was collected from a human donor in good health, serving as a control. Sequencing was carried out using sorted CD4+, CD8+, or CD8+CD57+ T cells (not recorded which) from PBMCs. This chain joins TRBV7-9 and TRBJ2-7; D gene ambiguous. The CDR3 coding sequence is TGTGCCAGCAGCTTAGCTGACGAGCAGTACTTC. Residues: CASSLADEQYF.